These 24 T cell receptor beta chains came from one sample sequenced in a study of tumor and adjacent non-tumor tissue in lung cancer. TCRbeta libraries were built with three rounds of nested PCR, modified from ARM-PCR. MiXCR was run by TCRdb on the multiplex PCR reads, yielding one entry per CDR3 protein. This repertoire shows more than 85,000 distinct CDR3 sequences, 65% found once; its top ten account for roughly 20%. This sample's RNA came from whole unsorted tissue. Distant lung tissue was collected more than 3 cm away from the tumor edge. Sequencing was done on a sample of distant non-tumor lung tissue. These receptors were obtained from a man younger than 45 with non-small cell lung cancer.

A word on this clonotype: A much larger clonotype is one base distant, so this may be a read error. V gene TRBV4-1 combines with J gene TRBJ2-3; 7 bases align to TRBD1. The CDR3 is 15 residues long. CDR1 is MGHRA, CDR2 YSYEKL, per germline. CDR3 coding DNA: TGCGCCAGCAGCCAAGCGGACAGGCGCACAGTTACGCAGTATTTT. Amino acids: CASSQADRRTVTQYF.

J is TRBJ2-7 and V is TRBV11-2, with a possible D match to TRBD2 (5 bases). Germline assignment: CDR1 SGHAT and CDR2 FQNNGV. CDR3 length: 14 amino acids. CDR3 sequence: CVSSLGHGGYEQYF. As DNA, the CDR3 is TGTGTCAGTAGCTTAGGGCACGGAGGCTACGAGCAGTACTTC. Full variable domain (rest looked up from reference TRBV11-2 and TRBJ2-7): EAGVAQSPRYKIIEKRQSVAFWCNPISGHATLYWYQQILGQGPKLLIQFQNNGVVDDSQLPKDRFSAERLKGVDSTLKIQPAKLEDSAVYLCVSSLGHGGYEQYFGPGTRLTVT.

The CDR3 DNA reads as TGTGCCAGCAGTGAGGGGATGGGGGGCAATCAGCCCCAGCATTTT. Its protein product is CASSEGMGGNQPQHF. The J gene is TRBJ1-5, the V gene TRBV6-1; weak D call: TRBD1 (5 bases). Deletions cut 3 bases from V and 2 bases from J, with 11 bases between. Germline V CDR1 and CDR2: MNHNS, SASEGT. This CDR3 comprises 15 residues.

The V call is TRBV25-1, the J call TRBJ1-6; a weak D match, TRBD1 (5 bases). The germline V gene has CDR1 MGHDK and CDR2 SYGVNS. This CDR3 has 14 residues. Trimming removed 4 bases at V and 9 bases at J, with 13 bases between. The DNA of the CDR3 is TGTGCCAGCAGTGTGCGCCAGGGTACTTCACCCCTCCACTTT. Protein: CASSVRQGTSPLHF.

With respect to this clonotype: One end of the junction varies from germline; a read error may be responsible. The V and J genes are TRBV28 and TRBJ2-7; weak D call: TRBD2 (7 bases). Germline CDR1 and CDR2: MDHEN and SYDVKM. The CDR3 totals 14 residues. The CDR3 DNA reads as TGCACCAGCAGTTTCGGGGGGCGGGGGAGGGAGCAGTATTTC. This sequence encodes CTSSFGGRGREQYF.

This rearrangement joins TRBV11-1 to TRBJ1-1; weak D call: TRBD1 (5 bases). V lost 5 bases and J 4 bases, leaving 8 bases between the germline ends. CDR1 is SGHAT, CDR2 FQDESV, per germline (reference sequence). The CDR3 loop spans 12 amino acids. CDR3 amino acids: CASSPGRTEAFF. The CDR3 DNA reads TGTGCCAGCAGCCCGGGACGCACTGAAGCTTTCTTT.

This clonotype has just one count. The chain links TRBV6-2 or TRBV6-3 to TRBJ2-1; D may be TRBD2 (6 bases). Germline-derived CDR1 and CDR2 are MNHEY and SVGEGT. The CDR3 contains 14 residues. V lost 10 bases to trimming and J lost 2 bases, with 15 bases between them. For the CDR3, the DNA is TGTGCCACCATAACCCCGGGGGCCTACAATGAGCAGTTCTTC. It translates to CATITPGAYNEQFF.

A note on this clonotype: The CDR3 does not close with the conserved phenylalanine or tryptophan, likely indicating a read error. Because the CDR3's place on the DNA is in doubt, the DNA is left out and the CDR3 is given as listed by TCRdb. The genes are TRBV5-6 and TRBJ2-4; the table assigns TRBD2, which was not confirmed against the DNA. The CDR3 is 13 residues long, ends included. Germline V gene lookup returns CDR1 SGHDT and CDR2 YYEEEE. The CDR3 sequence is CASSFGTKNIQYY.

This clonotype was seen repeatedly, ten times or more. The rearrangement uses TRBV5-1 and TRBJ2-1; TRBD1 agrees at 8 bases. With 4 bases clipped from V and 10 bases from J, the junction kept 7 bases outside the gene matches. The CDR3 runs to 13 residues. The germline gives CDR1 SGHRS, CDR2 YFSETQ. The CDR3 sequence is CASSGQGALEQFF. CDR3 coding DNA: TGCGCCAGCAGCGGCCAGGGGGCTCTGGAGCAGTTCTTC.

This chain uses TRBV6-5 with TRBJ2-1; no reliable D call. Germline lookup yields CDR1 MNHEY and CDR2 SVGAGI. This CDR3 contains 13 residues. Trimming removed 9 bases from V and 7 bases from J, with 16 bases in between. The DNA of the CDR3 is TGTGCCAGTAGTCTAAGCTGGCCTAATGAGCAGTTCTTC. This sequence encodes CASSLSWPNEQFF.

This clonotype was seen a handful of times. An end of the junction differs from the germline gene, which may be a read error. V is TRBV4-3 and J is TRBJ2-3; the D gene is possibly TRBD2 (6 bases). Germline lookup yields CDR1 LGHNA and CDR2 YSLEER. The CDR3 spans 15 residues. The CDR3 DNA reads TGCGCCAGCATCCAAGATTCGCGGGGCACAGATACACAGTATTTT. Its protein is CASIQDSRGTDTQYF.

In regard to this clonotype: Its ends do not fully match the called genes, so a read error is possible. This sequence joins TRBV6-1 and TRBJ1-5; D is unclear. This CDR3 is built from 14 residues. CDR1 and CDR2 from the germline V gene are MNHNS and SASEGT. The CDR3 nucleotides are TGTGCCAGAAGTGAAAGGTTGAGCAATGAGCCCCAGCATTTT. Amino acids: CARSERLSNEPQHF.

In this sample, this clonotype turned up many times. The chain carries TRBV20-1 and TRBJ2-7, with 12 bases fitting TRBD1. CDR1 is DFQATT and CDR2 is SNEGSKA in the germline V gene (reference sequence). V dropped 4 bases and J dropped 5; count of bases not matched to a gene: 6. The CDR3 sequence is 14 residues long. The CDR3: CSATPGTGGDEQYF. The CDR3 DNA reads as TGCAGTGCTACTCCCGGGACAGGGGGCGACGAGCAGTACTTC.

The chain links TRBV2 to TRBJ2-1; 16 bases map to TRBD2. V lost 8 bases, J lost 0 bases, and 7 bases stayed unmatched. This CDR3 spans 18 amino acids. CDR1 is SNHLY and CDR2 is FYNNEI in the germline V gene. CDR3 sequence: CASRPGLAGGGSYNEQFF. CDR3 nucleotides: TGTGCCAGCCGTCCGGGACTAGCGGGAGGGGGCTCCTACAATGAGCAGTTCTTC.

In the case of this clonotype: A read error may be the cause here, since a much bigger clone is one base away. The chain recombines TRBV4-1 with TRBJ2-3, with 12 nucleotides matching TRBD2. V lost 4 bases, J lost 4 bases, and 6 bases stayed unmatched. The CDR3 runs to 16 residues. The germline V gene has CDR1 MGHRA and CDR2 YSYEKL. The CDR3 DNA reads TGCGCCAGCAGCCGGACTAGCGGGGTGTGGTCAGATACGCAGTATTTT. Translation: CASSRTSGVWSDTQYF.

This clonotype was found many times. The chain combines TRBV7-9 with TRBJ1-2; no clear D gene. CDR3 length: 12 amino acids. Germline V CDR1 and CDR2: SEHNR, FQNEAQ (reference sequence). Trimming cost V 0 bases and J 1 base, with 0 bases left between them. CDR3 sequence (DNA): TGTGCCAGCAGCTTAGCTAACTATGGCTACACCTTC. Translating it yields CASSLANYGYTF.

Note on this clonotype: One junction end disagrees with the germline gene, perhaps due to a read error. The V call is TRBV20-1, the J call TRBJ2-4, with D perhaps TRBD2 (5 bases). Germline V gene lookup returns CDR1 DFQATT and CDR2 SNEGSKA (reference sequence). The CDR3 sequence is 15 residues long. The CDR3 reads CSVSVVGRAKNIQCF. CDR3 nucleotides: TGCAGTGTTAGCGTGGTAGGGAGAGCCAAAAACATTCAGTGCTTC.

In regard to this clonotype: This clone may be a read error of a much larger clone one base away. The CDR3 carries no conserved terminal phenylalanine or tryptophan, so it likely arises from a read error. V gene TRBV29-1 combines with J gene TRBJ1-1, with 9 bases that match TRBD1. Looked up from germline, CDR1 is SQVTM and CDR2 is ANQGSEA. The CDR3 sequence is 12 residues long. The CDR3 nucleotides read TGCAGTGCAACAGGGGGCGGCACTGAAGCTTTCATT. It encodes CSATGGGTEAFI.

The chain carries TRBV12-5 and TRBJ2-5, with D perhaps matching TRBD2 (5 bases). Germline CDR1 and CDR2: LGHNT and FRNRAP. The CDR3 covers 13 residues. Deletions cut 7 bases from V and 5 bases from J, with 14 bases between. As DNA, the CDR3 is TGTGCTAGTGCTAAGGACTTTTGGGAGACCCAGTACTTC. Translating it yields CASAKDFWETQYF.

This clonotype has only a few counts. A read error may be the cause here, since a much bigger clone is one base away. The chain carries TRBV6-2 or TRBV6-3 and TRBJ1-5; TRBD1 agrees at 8 bases. CDR3 size: 15 residues. Germline assignment: CDR1 MNHEY and CDR2 SVGEGT. The CDR3 spells CASSRGQGTHQPQQF. In nucleotides, the CDR3 is TGTGCCAGCAGCCGCGGACAGGGTACCCATCAGCCCCAGCAATTT.

This clonotype was recorded a few times. A read error may be the cause here, since a much bigger clone is one base away. DNA for the CDR3: TGTACCAGCAGTGAGTGGGCAGGGGAAGGCTACACCTTC. Encoded protein: CTSSEWAGEGYTF. V is TRBV6-1 and J is TRBJ1-2; D perhaps matches TRBD1 (6 bases). Germline lookup yields CDR1 MNHNS and CDR2 SASEGT. The CDR3 is made up of 13 amino acids.

This clonotype was found once. It may be a read error: a sequence one base away is much more abundant. This chain joins TRBV6-1 and TRBJ2-7; 7 bases fit TRBD2. Germline CDR1 and CDR2: MNHNS and SASEGT. J lost 0 bases, V lost 4 bases, and 6 bases had no gene match. This CDR3 comprises 15 residues. CDR3 nucleotide sequence: TGTGCCAGCAGTGTGTACGGCGGGAGCTCCTACGAGCAGTACTTC. This encodes CASSVYGGSSYEQYF.

This clonotype showed up just once. V usage is TRBV6-1 and J usage is TRBJ2-1; D is tentatively TRBD1 or TRBD2 (5 bases each). CDR1 and CDR2 (germline): MNHNS, SASEGT. Trimming stripped 6 bases from V and 1 base from J, with 16 bases between. The CDR3 loop spans 16 amino acids. The CDR3 loop is CASRLQEAKSYNEQFF. In DNA form, the CDR3 reads TGTGCCAGCAGACTACAGGAGGCCAAGTCCTACAATGAGCAGTTCTTC.

As for this clonotype: The missing conserved phenylalanine or tryptophan at the end of this CDR3 makes a read error likely. The chain employs TRBV20-1 and TRBJ1-2, with D possibly matching TRBD1 (5 bases). Trimming pared 3 bases from V and 5 bases from J, leaving 19 bases between. The CDR3 has 15 residues. CDR1 and CDR2 (germline): DFQATT, SNEGSKA (reference sequence). The CDR3 DNA sequence: TGCAGTGCTAGTATCTTCGGGACTGAGACTTATGGCTACACCATC. Its protein is CSASIFGTETYGYTI.